Included here is one TCR beta chain sequence, with context. Deep-level settings were used for running the assay. Generated by immunoSEQ multiplex PCR, the TCRdb table keeps only in-frame clones and is missing some. The table has more than 400,000 clones, 90% to 97% seen once. The entry originates in a study of shared clonotypes between healthy human individuals. CDR3 length: 17 amino acids. V was shortened by 4 bases and J by 11 bases, with 27 bases between the two germline ends. Germline assignment: CDR1 MRHNA and CDR2 SNTAGT. The sequence derives from a young woman in good health. Material for sequencing was naive CD4+ T cells sorted from blood. The subset was: CD45RA+ positively selected. The rearrangement uses TRBV6-4 and TRBJ2-4; D may be TRBD2 (5 bases). Here the CDR3 reads CASSAKNLLLPEGVQYF. DNA of the CDR3: TGTGCCAGCAGTGCCAAGAACCTCCTCCTGCCCGAGGGCGTTCAGTACTTC.